Below are 30 T cell receptor delta chains sequenced from a single sample in a study of γδ T cells in repeated Plasmodium falciparum infection. TCRdb reanalysed the multiplex PCR reads with CATT. The table has over 45,000 delta-chain clones, 1.6% seen once. Flow sorting of PBMC yielded separate Vgamma9/Vdelta2+ and Vdelta2-negative gammadelta T cell populations for bulk repertoire analysis. Sample: gamma-delta T cells from blood. Receptors were obtained from a pool of human donors (malaria-infected and uninfected, not separated).

This clone was picked up a small number of times. A far larger clone is one base from this, pointing to a likely read error. The chain links TRDV1 to TRDJ1, with a weak D call TRDD3 (5 bases). The J gene was not available in TCRdb and was assigned here by matching the DNA to germline segments. The CDR3 has 18 amino acids. Deletions cut 2 bases from V and 0 bases from J, with 19 bases between. Germline CDR1 TSWWSYY, CDR2 QGS. The CDR3 protein is CALGETVRGGWYTDKLIF. The CDR3, as DNA: TGTGCTCTTGGGGAAACCGTGCGGGGGGGGTGGTACACCGATAAACTCATCTTT.

About this clone: TCRdb's entry gives the protein of a much larger clone, which mismatches this DNA's translation at residue 4, likely from a read error; the protein reported here is translated from the DNA. Here the CDR3 reads CALEELGDSLTAQLFF. CDR3 bases: TGTGCTCTTGAGGAATTGGGGGATAGTTTGACAGCACAACTCTTCTTT. The V gene is TRDV1, the J gene TRDJ2, with 9 bases aligning to TRDD3. Here the J gene was assigned by germline matching of the DNA, as TCRdb has none. In germline, CDR1 is TSWWSYY, CDR2 QGS. The CDR3 has 16 amino acids.

This clone rates as medium-sized. The chain joins TRDV2 to TRDJ2, with 8 bases lining up with TRDD3. Germline V gene data show CDR1 as GEAIGNYY and CDR2 as EKD. CDR3 size: 20 residues. The ends lost 3 bases at V and 7 bases at J; junction bases unmatched: 24. The CDR3 bases are TGTGCCTGTGACCCCGTCGGAGAACGTACTGGGGGGCGTGGTAAAGCACAACTCTTCTTT. It translates to CACDPVGERTGGRGKAQLFF.

This clone was seen many times. A far larger clone is off by one base, so a read error is likely. The same CDR3 is also encoded by other DNA sequences in this sample. The chain is built from TRDV1 and TRDJ1, with 8 bases fitting TRDD3. TCRdb leaves out the J gene; it was filled in here by matching the DNA to germline. Germline lookup yields CDR1 TSWWSYY and CDR2 QGS. V was pared by 3 bases and J by 2 bases, with 23 bases of the junction left unmatched. The CDR3 has 21 residues. The CDR3 DNA sequence: TGTGCTCTTGGGGAGCATATGGCGGCCTACTGGGGGGCCCGGTGGACCGATAAACTCATCTTT. Its translation: CALGEHMAAYWGARWTDKLIF.

In this sample, this clone turned up a few times. The protein that TCRdb holds for this DNA derives from a much larger clone and differs from the translated DNA at residue 13, which likely indicates a read error; the protein shown here is translated from the DNA. In nucleotides, the CDR3 is TGTGCTCTTGGGGAACTACGGGTCAGGGAAGAGGACGAACTCATCTTT. Protein product: CALGELRVREEDELIF. The chain joins TRDV1 to TRDJ1, with no clear D. Because TCRdb records no J gene, it was assigned here through a match of the DNA to germline. The CDR3 has 16 residues. In germline, CDR1 is TSWWSYY, CDR2 QGS. Trimming cost V 0 bases and J 9 bases, with 20 bases left between them.

As regards this clone: TCRdb has a much larger clone's protein, which differs at residues 12 and 15 from the translation of this DNA, likely because of a read error; what is shown is the protein translated from the DNA. The J gene is TRDJ1, the V gene TRDV1; 8 nucleotides agree with TRDD3. CDR3 length equals 17 residues. Germline CDR1 TSWWSYY, CDR2 QGS. Here the CDR3 reads CALGEPTVGDDSDKFIF. Here the CDR3 DNA reads TGTGCTCTTGGGGAGCCTACGGTGGGGGATGACTCCGATAAATTCATCTTT.

This clone has ten or more counts. A read error may explain this, as a much larger clone is one base away. The same CDR3 can be traced to other DNA sequences in this sample. CDR3 DNA: TGTGCTCTTGGGGAACCTCCTTCCGGTCGGACTGTGAACTGGGGGACACCTGGGGCATCACGCAGTTCGTACACCGATAAACTCATCTTT. Residues: CALGEPPSGRTVNWGTPGASRSSYTDKLIF. This chain links TRDV1 with TRDJ1, with TRDD3 identical over 9 bases. The CDR3 runs to 30 residues. CDR1 and CDR2 from the germline V gene are TSWWSYY and QGS. Trimming cost V 1 base and J 0 bases; bases outside gene matches: 45.

Of note for this clone: TCRdb's protein, taken from a much larger clone, differs from this DNA's translation at residue 14, likely owing to a read error; the protein displayed comes from the DNA. The genes are TRAV38-2/DV8 and TRDJ1; 8 nucleotides line up with TRDD3. The ends lost 0 bases at V and 3 bases at J; junction bases unmatched: 22. CDR1 is TSESDYY, CDR2 QEAYKQQN, per germline. CDR3 length equals 21 residues. In DNA form, the CDR3 reads TGTGCTTATAGGAGCGGGAGCCCCGAGCGCTTACTGGGGGGTTTACCCGATAAACTCATCTTT. As protein: CAYRSGSPERLLGGLPDKLIF.

Regarding this clone: It differs at one base from a far larger clone, so likely a read error. This CDR3 is also generated by other DNA sequences in the sample. The chain links TRDV1 to TRDJ1; weak D call: TRDD3 (6 bases). No J gene was available from TCRdb, and it was assigned here by a germline match of the DNA. Germline V gives CDR1 TSWWSYY, CDR2 QGS. V was clipped by 2 bases and J by 0 bases, with 28 bases between them. This CDR3 spans 21 amino acids. CDR3 loop: CALGESFPNRWLGRYTDKLIF. In nucleotides, the CDR3 is TGTGCTCTTGGGGAATCTTTTCCCAACCGGTGGCTGGGGAGGTACACCGATAAACTCATCTTT.

A word on this clone: For this DNA, TCRdb reports the protein of a much larger clone, which diverges at residue 12, most likely from a read error; the protein presented here is translated directly from the DNA. The chain recombines TRDV1 with TRDJ3; weak D call: TRDD3 (7 bases). Because TCRdb records no J gene, it was assigned here through a match of the DNA to germline. Trimming pared 2 bases from V and 0 bases from J, leaving 26 bases between. The CDR3 length is 23 residues. CDR1 and CDR2 (germline): TSWWSYY, QGS. CDR3 sequence: CALGETTFPWGVPTSWDTRQMFF. CDR3 nucleotides: TGTGCTCTTGGGGAAACGACCTTCCCCTGGGGGGTACCCACCTCCTGGGACACCCGACAGATGTTTTTC.

In this sample, this clone turned up a few times. This likely reflects a read error, since a far larger clone is one base away. The same CDR3 arises from other DNA sequences in this sample as well. V and J are TRDV1 and TRDJ1, with D possibly matching TRDD3 (5 bases). As TCRdb names no J gene, one was assigned here on the basis of a DNA match to germline. Germline CDR1 reads TSWWSYY; CDR2 reads QGS. The CDR3 is 13 amino acids. The CDR3 DNA is TGTGCTCTGGGGGGGTTTCCAGCCGATAAACTCATCTTT. Translated, it gives CALGGFPADKLIF.

This clone was recorded at least ten times. A far bigger clonotype differs at one base, so this is likely a read error. The same CDR3 also results from other DNA sequences found in this sample. This chain connects TRDV1 to TRDJ1; D is possibly TRDD2 (5 bases). There are 18 residues in the CDR3. Germline V gene sequence: CDR1 TSWWSYY, CDR2 QGS. Trimming took 3 bases from V and 2 from J, leaving 22 bases between them. The CDR3 sequence: CALGELRSPTPGTDKLIF. CDR3 nucleotide sequence: TGTGCTCTTGGGGAGCTTAGGTCCCCTACTCCTGGTACCGATAAACTCATCTTT.

This clone was seen more than once but under ten times. A far more abundant clone sits one base away, making this likely a read error. In the same sample, other DNA sequences code for this CDR3. The V call is TRDV1, the J call TRDJ1, with 7 positions matching TRDD3. This CDR3 has 19 amino acids. The germline V gene has CDR1 TSWWSYY and CDR2 QGS. The CDR3 DNA reads as TGTGCCCTTGGGGGACTCTCGAGGTCGGGGGCCCTGTACACCGATAAACTCATCTTT. Translation: CALGGLSRSGALYTDKLIF.

This clone was counted many times. A single base is all that separates this from a far larger clone, so a read error is likely. Other nucleotide sequences in the sample specify the same CDR3. The chain employs TRDV1 and TRDJ1, with 7 bases aligning to TRDD3. Because TCRdb records no J gene, it was assigned here through a match of the DNA to germline. The CDR3 length is 14 residues. The germline V gene encodes CDR1 TSWWSYY and CDR2 QGS. The V segment lost 4 bases and the J segment 5 bases; nucleotides outside the gene matches: 7. CDR3 sequence (DNA): TGTGCTCTTGGGGGACTTTGGGGGACTGATAAACTCATCTTT. Its protein product is CALGGLWGTDKLIF.

This clone was recorded many times. The chain has TRDV2 and TRDJ1, with a possible D match to TRDD3 (6 bases). This CDR3 comprises 20 residues. The ends were cut back, 3 bases at V and 0 bases at J, with 28 bases in the middle. The germline V gene encodes CDR1 GEAIGNYY and CDR2 EKD. CDR3 nucleotides: TGTGCCTGTGACTTTGTTGGGGGGCCGGATACAGGGTCGTACACCGATAAACTCATCTTT. It encodes CACDFVGGPDTGSYTDKLIF.

This clone appeared a few times. Only one base separates this from a far larger clonotype, so it likely reflects a read error. This sample includes further DNA sequences coding for the same CDR3. The genes are TRDV1 and TRDJ1; TRDD3 is a possible D gene (5 bases). The J gene, left out of TCRdb, was set here by checking the DNA against germline. Germline loops: CDR1 TSWWSYY, CDR2 QGS. The length of the CDR3 is 17 residues. The CDR3 loop reads CALGRRRGLLYTDKLIF. CDR3 coding DNA: TGCGCTCTTGGGCGCCGACGGGGGCTGTTATACACCGATAAACTCATCTTT.

This clone was recorded a few times. A far larger clone differs by one base, so this is likely a read error. Within the sample, other DNA sequences also encode this same CDR3. V gene TRDV1 combines with J gene TRDJ1; 7 nucleotides line up with TRDD2. TCRdb offers no J gene call, so here the DNA was matched to germline to obtain one. V dropped 5 bases and J dropped 4; count of bases not matched to a gene: 19. This CDR3 has 18 residues. The germline V gene has CDR1 TSWWSYY and CDR2 QGS. CDR3 in amino acids: CALGKAFLRTGGFDKLIF. CDR3 nucleotide sequence: TGTGCTCTTGGGAAGGCCTTCCTCCGTACGGGGGGTTTCGATAAACTCATCTTT.

This clone was seen repeatedly, ten times or more. V is TRDV2 and J is TRDJ1, with 8 positions matching TRDD3. CDR1 and CDR2 (germline): GEAIGNYY, EKD. Germline trimming cut 1 base from V and 1 base from J; bases unmatched to any gene: 13. This CDR3 comprises 18 residues. The CDR3 bases are TGTGCCTGTGACACGTGGGAAAGTACTGGGGGGCCCACCGATAAACTCATCTTT. It is translated as CACDTWESTGGPTDKLIF.

This clone was counted a few times. TCRdb's entry gives the protein of a much larger clone, which mismatches this DNA's translation at residue 6, likely from a read error; the protein reported here is translated from the DNA. V is TRDV1 and J is TRDJ2; D possibly corresponds to TRDD3 (5 bases). TCRdb leaves out the J gene; it was filled in here by matching the DNA to germline. Germline loops: CDR1 TSWWSYY, CDR2 QGS. V was pared by 2 bases and J by 3 bases, with 16 bases between. CDR3 length equals 17 residues. CDR3 residues: CALGEAVLDPVTAQLFF. The DNA of the CDR3 is TGTGCTCTTGGGGAAGCAGTACTGGATCCAGTGACAGCACAACTCTTCTTT.

Regarding this clone: The protein TCRdb lists belongs to a much larger clone and differs from this DNA's translation at residue 14, which points to a read error; the protein shown is made from the DNA. Additional DNA sequences in this sample encode the identical CDR3. The chain links TRDV1 to TRDJ1; D is ambiguous. Germline V CDR1 and CDR2: TSWWSYY, QGS. This CDR3 spans 17 amino acids. CDR3 in DNA: TGTGCTCTTGGGGAACGGTATCCGGGGCATGTTTCCGATAGACTCATCTTT. Amino acid sequence: CALGERYPGHVSDRLIF.

To note about this clone: The amino acid sequence in TCRdb belongs to a much larger clone and departs from this DNA's translation at residue 10, likely a sequencing read error; the sequence shown is translated from the DNA. In the same sample, other DNA sequences code for this CDR3. The rearrangement links TRDV1 to TRDJ1, with 7 positions matching TRDD3. No J gene is reported in TCRdb; it was inferred here by comparing the DNA with germline. This CDR3 spans 16 amino acids. Germline V gene lookup returns CDR1 TSWWSYY and CDR2 QGS. Trimming took 2 bases from V and 3 from J; bases not matched to a gene: 9. The CDR3 DNA reads TGTGCTCTTGGGGAATCTTTCTGGGGGGGGTCCGATAAACTCATCTTT. Residues: CALGESFWGGSDKLIF.

This clone was detected ten times or more. The chain recombines TRDV2 with TRDJ1, with a possible D match to TRDD3 (6 bases). From germline, CDR1 is GEAIGNYY and CDR2 EKD. V lost 1 base, J lost 1 base, and 9 bases lay in between. The CDR3 runs to 14 residues. The CDR3 nucleotides are TGTGCCTGTGACACTTGGGGGTTCACCGATAAACTCATCTTT. Translated: CACDTWGFTDKLIF.

This clone turned up a few times. With a far larger clone one base away, a read error is the likely cause. The same CDR3 also results from other DNA sequences found in this sample. This chain connects TRDV1 to TRDJ1; 7 bases are shared with TRDD3. Trimming at V came to 4 bases and at J to 8 bases, leaving 25 bases not matched to a gene. Germline CDR1 reads TSWWSYY; CDR2 reads QGS. The CDR3 covers 19 residues. In DNA, the CDR3 is TGTGCTCTTGGGGGAACTGCAGTAGCTGTACTGGGGCGGGGCGACAAACTCATCTTT. It is translated as CALGGTAVAVLGRGDKLIF.

This chain uses TRDV1 with TRDJ1; TRDD3 matches 8 bases. TCRdb lists no J gene, so it was determined here by aligning the DNA to germline. The junction had 12 bases not matched to a gene; V was cut back by 6 bases and J by 0 bases. The germline gives CDR1 TSWWSYY, CDR2 QGS. This CDR3 comprises 17 residues. The CDR3 here is CALGVTGGVLYTDKLIF. As DNA, the CDR3 is TGTGCTCTTGGCGTCACTGGGGGGGTGCTTTACACCGATAAACTCATCTTT.

Worth noting for this clone: The TCRdb protein comes from a much larger clone and disagrees with this DNA's translation at residue 10, likely due to a read error; the protein given here is derived from the DNA. The rearrangement joins TRDV1 to TRDJ1, with 9 bases lining up with TRDD3. In the absence of a J gene in TCRdb, the DNA was matched to germline to assign it here. After removal of 1 base from V and 4 bases from J, the junction contained 22 bases not matched to a gene. This CDR3 region has 21 residues. CDR1 TSWWSYY and CDR2 QGS come from the germline V gene. The CDR3 DNA is TGTGCTCTTGGGGAACATTGCCCCTACGGGGTGGGGGATAAATCGGTCGATAAACTCATCTTT. It encodes CALGEHCPYGVGDKSVDKLIF.

Details on this clone: The likely explanation is a read error, given a far larger clone one base away. The same CDR3 is also encoded by other DNA sequences in this sample. The V call is TRDV1, the J call TRDJ1; no clear D gene. Trimming took 1 base from V and 6 from J, leaving 6 bases between them. The CDR3 consists of 12 residues. Germline CDR1 is TSWWSYY and CDR2 is QGS. CDR3 region: CALGEPAHKLIF. CDR3 in DNA: TGTGCTCTTGGGGAACCAGCACATAAACTCATCTTT.

This clone has at least ten counts. Since a much larger clone is just one base distant, this may be a read error. This chain joins TRDV1 and TRDJ1, with TRDD3 identical over 8 bases. The CDR3 consists of 16 residues. Trimming removed 0 bases from V and 8 bases from J; junction bases left unmatched: 11. CDR1 is TSWWSYY, CDR2 QGS, per germline. In nucleotides, the CDR3 is TGTGCTCTTGGGGAACTTCGGACCTGGGGGAGTGCAAAACTCATCTTT. Translating it yields CALGELRTWGSAKLIF.

For this clone: A read error is likely here: a far larger clone is one base away. The same CDR3 can be traced to other DNA sequences in this sample. The genes are TRDV1 and TRDJ1; D gene ambiguous. Here the J gene came from matching the DNA to germline, since TCRdb omits it. Trimming took 2 bases from V and 0 from J, leaving 13 bases between them. The germline V gene has CDR1 TSWWSYY and CDR2 QGS. CDR3 length equals 16 residues. CDR3 DNA: TGTGCTCTTGGGGAATTGCCCCCACCGTACACCGATAAACTCATCTTT. It codes for CALGELPPPYTDKLIF.

This clone came up a few times. A read error may explain this, as a much larger clone is one base away. Other DNA sequences from this sample encode an identical CDR3 as well. This chain links TRDV1 with TRDJ1; D is ambiguous. Germline V gives CDR1 TSWWSYY, CDR2 QGS. This CDR3 region has 16 residues. The CDR3 DNA follows: TGTGCTCTTCTGACCGCAACAAGGAGCTCGGCCGATAAGCTCATCTTT. Protein: CALLTATRSSADKLIF.

The sample holds a few counts of this clone. TCRdb assigns this DNA the protein of a much larger clone, which departs from its translation at residue 18; this likely reflects a read error, and the protein shown comes from translating the DNA. The J gene is TRDJ1, the V gene TRDV1; 12 positions agree with TRDD3. Assignment of the J gene here rests on matching the DNA to germline, because TCRdb gives none. Germline trimming cut 2 bases from V and 2 bases from J; bases unmatched to any gene: 24. CDR3 length: 23 residues. Germline CDR1 is TSWWSYY and CDR2 is QGS. For the CDR3, the DNA is TGTGCTCTTGGGGAAGGTTCCTACCGAGGTAGGGGTACTGGGGGATACCTGACCGATAAACTCATCTTT. Translating it yields CALGEGSYRGRGTGGYLTDKLIF.